The sequence of this TCR beta chain was determined in a study of blood T cell repertoires in COVID-19. As for the study in general: Samples taken during acute and convalescent COVID-19 were collected in the United States, Italy and Spain.

J gave up 6 bases and V 4 bases, and 9 bases lay outside the gene matches. Germline values: CDR1 SGHRS, CDR2 YFSETQ. This CDR3 region has 14 residues. Generated by immunoSEQ multiplex PCR, the TCRdb table keeps only in-frame clones and is missing some. This sample has under 250,000 clones; 86% occur once, and the top ten carry more than 9%. Sequences were obtained from peripheral blood. The sequence was obtained from a man older than 75 with acute or convalescent COVID-19. The V call is TRBV5-1, the J call TRBJ1-2; 7 nucleotides agree with TRBD1. CDR3 coding DNA: TGCGCCAGCAGCCCGGCCGGGACAGTTAATGGCTACACCTTC. It specifies CASSPAGTVNGYTF.